This T cell receptor (beta chain) was sequenced in a study of T-cell memory formation after mild COVID-19. Study-level findings and limits: Confirmation of SARS-CoV-2 specificity was lacking for second-wave clones peaking day 37.

This clonotype occurred a few times. Its antigen remains unknown. Germline CDR1 reads GTSNPN; CDR2 reads SVGIG (reference sequence). Unmatched junction bases numbered 5, after V lost 3 bases and J lost 2 bases. The CDR3 has 14 residues. TCRdb reprocessed the 5' RACE reads via MiXCR and lists one record per CDR3 protein. The sample carries roughly 400,000 distinct CDR3 sequences, roughly 26% recorded once. The V gene is TRBV30, the J gene TRBJ2-7; 9 nucleotides align to TRBD2. Sequencing used PBMCs or a T cell subset sorted from them (not recorded which). The sequence came from an adult woman who had mild COVID-19 (a few samples of this study predate the infection). Cell type and time point are not known. The CDR3: CAWSLTSGAYEQYF. The CDR3 nucleotides are TGTGCCTGGAGCCTGACTAGCGGTGCCTACGAGCAGTACTTC.